This entry lists 12 T cell receptor beta chains sequenced from one sample in a study of blood T cells in healthy people across ages. Then a second PCR, running about 6 to 11 cycles, was carried out with a sample-barcoded 5' primer and a J-beta primer mix. TCRdb fed the 5' RACE reads into MiXCR, producing one record per CDR3 protein. Of 1.5 million to 2 million distinct CDR3 sequences listed, roughly 27% were seen once; the top ten hold less than 9.5%. The sequencing input was blood. The receptors shown here come from a woman younger than 45 in good health.

With regard to this clonotype: One base away lies a much larger clone, so this may be a sequencing read error. CDR3: CASGRTGGRREQYF. The CDR3 bases are TGTGCCAGCGGCCGTACAGGGGGCCGGAGGGAGCAGTACTTC. The J gene is TRBJ2-7, the V gene TRBV5-6, with 9 nucleotides matching TRBD1. Germline-derived CDR1 and CDR2 are SGHDT and YYEEEE. With V trimmed by 7 bases and J by 7 bases, 12 bases remained unmatched. The CDR3 is made up of 14 amino acids.

The chain joins TRBV12-5 to TRBJ2-3; unclear D gene. The CDR3 runs to 14 residues. Germline V gives CDR1 LGHNT, CDR2 FRNRAP. V was cut by 5 bases and J by 0 bases, with 9 bases left in between. DNA of the CDR3: TGTGCTAGTGGTCTCCTCTCTAGCACAGATACGCAGTATTTT. It codes for CASGLLSSTDTQYF.

This clonotype was counted ten times or more. This chain links TRBV7-2 with TRBJ2-7; no clear D gene. This CDR3 is 15 amino acids long. The V gene's germline CDR1 is SGHTA and CDR2 FQGNSA. Trimming took 1 base from V and 0 from J, leaving 10 bases between them. The CDR3 bases are TGTGCCAGCAGCTTAGATAAGATCAGCTCCTACGAGCAGTACTTC. Its protein product is CASSLDKISSYEQYF.

This clonotype was recorded a few times. This chain uses TRBV7-2 with TRBJ2-3; D not resolved. The CDR3 is 18 residues long. Germline assignment: CDR1 SGHTA and CDR2 FQGNSA. Trimming removed 1 base at V and 1 base at J, with 18 bases between. CDR3 nucleotide sequence: TGTGCCAGCAGCTTAGTGGCTTTCGTCGCTCTGGGCACAGATACGCAGTATTTT. It translates to CASSLVAFVALGTDTQYF.

There are many counts of this clonotype. This rearrangement joins TRBV10-3 to TRBJ2-7, with 8 bases lining up with TRBD2. CDR1 and CDR2 from the germline V gene are ENHRY and SYGVKD. There are 13 residues in the CDR3. V trimming: 4 bases; J trimming: 5 bases; junction bases outside the gene matches: 4. The CDR3 DNA reads TGTGCCATCAGTGTTGGGCGGGAGGACGAGCAGTACTTC. It translates to CAISVGREDEQYF.

This clonotype occurred once. The rearrangement joins TRBV7-9 to TRBJ2-5, with D perhaps TRBD2 (6 bases). V dropped 6 bases and J dropped 7 bases, with 18 bases sitting between them. This CDR3 contains 14 residues. CDR1 and CDR2 (germline): SEHNR, FQNEAQ (reference sequence). CDR3 region: CASSRGLLPPTQYF. In DNA, the CDR3 is TGTGCCAGCAGTCGGGGACTCCTTCCTCCGACCCAGTACTTC.

This rearrangement joins TRBV5-1 to TRBJ2-5; D is uncertain. Per germline, CDR1 SGHRS and CDR2 YFSETQ. The ends were cut back, 7 bases at V and 3 bases at J, with 16 bases in the middle. This CDR3 region has 14 residues. The CDR3 nucleotides are TGCGCCAGCCAGCCCCTTTGGTCGAAAGAGACCCAGTACTTC. It encodes CASQPLWSKETQYF.

The V and J genes are TRBV15 and TRBJ1-2; TRBD1 might be the D (6 bases). In germline, CDR1 is LNHNV, CDR2 YYDKDF (reference sequence). CDR3 length equals 14 residues. Deletions cut 4 bases from V and 8 bases from J, with 17 bases between. The CDR3 DNA reads TGTGCCACCAGCATTTCAGGGGCACCTCGGGGCTACACCTTC. This gives the protein CATSISGAPRGYTF.

The CDR3 DNA sequence: TGTGCCAGCAGTTGGGGGCCGCCCTATGGCTACACCTTC. Its protein product is CASSWGPPYGYTF. The chain has TRBV27 and TRBJ1-2; TRBD1 might be the D (6 bases). Trimming pared 4 bases from V and 4 bases from J, leaving 10 bases between. This CDR3 contains 13 residues. CDR1 is MNHEY and CDR2 is SMNVEV in the germline V gene (reference sequence).

The rearrangement uses TRBV5-1 and TRBJ2-5, with 8 bases aligning to TRBD2. Germline V gene sequence: CDR1 SGHRS, CDR2 YFSETQ. The CDR3 spans 14 residues. J was trimmed by 11 bases and V by 2 bases; bases with no gene match: 11. The CDR3 loop is CASSFSGVSNEQYF. The DNA of the CDR3 is TGCGCCAGCAGCTTTAGCGGGGTCTCCAATGAGCAGTACTTC.

This clonotype was recorded a few times. The chain employs TRBV12-3 or TRBV12-4 and TRBJ2-3, with a weak D call TRBD1 (5 bases). V lost 5 bases and J lost 11, with 17 bases in between. The CDR3 length is 13 residues. In DNA form, the CDR3 reads TGTGCCAGCAGTCCCCAGGGAATTACGTGGCAGTATTTT. It specifies CASSPQGITWQYF.

This chain joins TRBV29-1 and TRBJ2-3, with D possibly matching TRBD1 (5 bases). Germline CDR1 SQVTM, CDR2 ANQGSEA. This CDR3 is 12 amino acids long. Trimming pared 7 bases from V and 2 bases from J, leaving 10 bases between. The CDR3 coding sequence is TGCAGCGCCCAGACAGACACAGATACGCAGTATTTT. Protein: CSAQTDTDTQYF.